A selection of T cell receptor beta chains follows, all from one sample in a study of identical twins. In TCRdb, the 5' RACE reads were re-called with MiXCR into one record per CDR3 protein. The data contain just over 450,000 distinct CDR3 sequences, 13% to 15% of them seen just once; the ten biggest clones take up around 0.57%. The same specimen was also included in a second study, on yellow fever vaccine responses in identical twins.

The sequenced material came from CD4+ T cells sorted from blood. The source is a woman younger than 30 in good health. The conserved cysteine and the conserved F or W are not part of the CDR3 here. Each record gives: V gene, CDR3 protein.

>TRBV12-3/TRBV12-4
ASSFLVGTSGQETQY
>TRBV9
ASSVGQGYSPLH
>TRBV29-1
SVVGPDRGSGIQY
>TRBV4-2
ASSQTEVNEQF
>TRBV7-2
ASSAQTGGYTYEQY
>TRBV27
ASSFNRDRASYEQY
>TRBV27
ASSWGMPQGAQPRNEQF
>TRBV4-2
ASSQELSGVYNEQF
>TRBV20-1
SAPPGLGRLGETQY
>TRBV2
ASRKVAGGTYEQY
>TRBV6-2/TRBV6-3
ASHQTGAITGELF
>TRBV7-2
ASSLDGTGSSYEQY
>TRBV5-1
ASSFVGTSYNEQF
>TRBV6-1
ASTFGFGNQPQH
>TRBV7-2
ASTSILNPSYEQY
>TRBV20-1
SAWVRSGANVLT
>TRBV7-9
ASRLNTGGEQF
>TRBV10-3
AIKDSGDTQY
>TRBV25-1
ASKGGSEKLF
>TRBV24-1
ATSDLTGGTDTQY
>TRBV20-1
SARDLNRGYEQY
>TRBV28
ASSSPAIGAF
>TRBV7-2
ASSFDRDSLYEQY
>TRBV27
ASSLSTGVSNQPQH
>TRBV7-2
ASTPPKQAPDEAF
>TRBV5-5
ASSLVFGLAANEQF
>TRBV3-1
ASSQTPANTEAF
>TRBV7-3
ASSLTGASGGTDTQY
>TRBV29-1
SVAPGNEQF
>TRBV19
ASSIGSGGNLDTQY
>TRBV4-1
ASSQDRVAGELF
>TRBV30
AWVGTGGYEQY
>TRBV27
ASSSYVMGEQY
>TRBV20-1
SAPFLGEQY
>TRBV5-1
ASSLMVGPYNEQF
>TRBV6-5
ASRRGFEQF
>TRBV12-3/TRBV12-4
ASGTLASDTQY
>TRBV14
ASSPLAVLTTDTQY
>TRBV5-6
ASSLFGRWAGGPTDTQY
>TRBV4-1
ASSQLIAADTQY
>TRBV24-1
ATSETDRSQGQY
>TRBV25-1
ASSGVLIYNEQF
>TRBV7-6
ASSLGTGTSTDTQY